This TCR beta chain was profiled in a study of cytomegalovirus exposure and HLA in healthy donors. Primers: 60 Vbeta forward and 13 Jbeta reverse. TCRdb's table, derived via immunoSEQ multiplex PCR, lists solely in-frame clones and lacks some. This listing includes approximately 120,000 clones. V lost 0 bases, J lost 8 bases, and 17 bases lay in between. Germline-derived CDR1 and CDR2 are SGDLS and YYNGEE. The CDR3 spans 15 residues. The study, taken as a whole, reports: An analysis done earlier found most TCR beta V segments productive about 87% or about 30% of the time. There were 150 to 200 TCR beta chains listed as cytomegalovirus-associated. Analysis performed later found roughly 17,000 TCR beta sequences associated with HLA alleles at 0.05 false discovery rate.

On this clone itself: The target antigen is unknown.

The sequenced sample was PBMCs. The origin of this receptor is an older woman in good health and CMV-seronegative. The V gene is TRBV9, the J gene TRBJ1-2; no firm D call. CDR3 sequence reads: CASSVATGPRGGYTF. The CDR3 bases are TGTGCCAGCAGCGTAGCGACCGGGCCGCGGGGAGGCTACACCTTC.